This entry lists 2 T cell receptor beta chains sequenced from one sample in a study of cytomegalovirus exposure and HLA in healthy donors. Method: immunoSEQ multiplex PCR; TCRdb's copy keeps in-frame clones and lacks some. The sample has about 49,000 clones, about 90% seen once; the top ten hold over 1.1%. Sample: PBMCs. The origin of the receptors is a man younger than 35 in good health and CMV-seronegative.

This chain joins TRBV30 and TRBJ1-2; D ambiguous. CDR1 GTSNPN and CDR2 SVGIG come from the germline V gene (reference sequence). The CDR3 spans 15 residues. Trimming cost V 2 bases and J 4 bases, with 17 bases left between them. This chain's CDR3 is CAWSPLSPRSYGYTF. The CDR3 coding sequence is TGTGCCTGGAGTCCCCTCTCTCCGCGGAGCTATGGCTACACCTTC.

This chain joins TRBV5-1 and TRBJ2-7, with 7 bases aligning to TRBD2. Germline V gives CDR1 SGHRS, CDR2 YFSETQ. This CDR3 has 14 residues. The ends lost 4 bases at V and 6 bases at J; junction bases unmatched: 10. The CDR3 region has the DNA TGCGCCAGCAGCCCCCCAAGGGAGCGGGGCGAGCAGTACTTC. Its protein product is CASSPPRERGEQYF. Full variable domain (missing parts from reference TRBV5-1 and TRBJ2-7): KAGVTQTPRYLIKTRGQQVTLSCSPISGHRSVSWYQQTPGQGLQFLFEYFSETQRNKGNFPGRFSGRQFSNSRSEMNVSTLELGDSALYLCASSPPRERGEQYFGPGTRLTVT.